This T cell receptor (beta chain) was retrieved from a study of PD-1 blockade in classical Hodgkin lymphoma. Germline V lookup: CDR1 LNHDA, CDR2 SQIVND (reference sequence). There are 15 residues in the CDR3. Trimming cost V 6 bases and J 4 bases, with 16 bases left between them. Profiling relied on immunoSEQ multiplex PCR, and the TCRdb table lists in-frame clones only, not all of them. Of 100,000 or so clones listed, 80% to 90% are singletons. In every patient, relapse followed autologous stem cell transplantation, while exposure to brentuximab vedotin differed. The clonotype was recovered from a human donor with classical Hodgkin lymphoma. The chain recombines TRBV19 with TRBJ1-5; the D gene is possibly TRBD1 (5 bases). The sample here was peripheral blood mononuclear cells (PBMCs), taken before the second cycle of nivolumab. This chain's CDR3 is CASRGEGAWNQPQHF. The CDR3 region has the DNA TGTGCCAGTAGAGGGGAAGGGGCCTGGAATCAGCCCCAGCATTTT.